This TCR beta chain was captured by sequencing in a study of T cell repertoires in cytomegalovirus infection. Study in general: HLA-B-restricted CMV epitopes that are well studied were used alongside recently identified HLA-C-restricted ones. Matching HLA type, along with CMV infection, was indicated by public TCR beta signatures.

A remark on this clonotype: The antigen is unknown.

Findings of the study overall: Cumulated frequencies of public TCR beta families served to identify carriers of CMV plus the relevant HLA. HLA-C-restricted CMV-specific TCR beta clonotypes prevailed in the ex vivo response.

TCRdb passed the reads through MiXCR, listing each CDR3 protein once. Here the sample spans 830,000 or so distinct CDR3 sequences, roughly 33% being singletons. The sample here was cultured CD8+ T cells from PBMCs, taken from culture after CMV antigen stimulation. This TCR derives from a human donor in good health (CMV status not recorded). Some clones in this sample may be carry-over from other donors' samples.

The CDR3 region has the DNA TGTGCCAGCAGGAGATCGACAGGGACTCAGCCCCAGCATTTT. Residues: CASRRSTGTQPQHF. The genes are TRBV27 and TRBJ1-5; TRBD1 aligns across 7 bases. V was pared by 6 bases and J by 6 bases, with 8 bases of the junction left unmatched. The CDR3 runs to 14 residues. Germline V gene lookup returns CDR1 MNHEY and CDR2 SMNVEV (reference sequence).